This TCR beta chain emerged from a study of early T cells in non-severe SARS-CoV-2 infection. Study-wide background: Sequencing was performed on bulk RNA from unsorted whole blood, leaving chains unpaired.

V was cut by 6 bases and J by 3 bases, with 12 bases left in between. Germline CDR1 and CDR2: WSHSY and SAAADI. CDR3 length: 13 residues. This clonotype was observed many times. Its antigen is still unknown. Points from the study as a whole: Private and CD4 specificities were missed by VDJdb matching, skewed to anti-spike CD8.

Individual cDNA molecules received unique molecular identifiers. TCRdb ran MiXCR on the 5' RACE reads and lists one entry per CDR3 protein. The sample includes roughly 35,000 distinct CDR3 sequences, about 6.7% of them seen just once. This receptor was obtained from an adult who was a healthcare worker with PCR-confirmed SARS-CoV-2 infection or an uninfected control (not recorded which). The source material was whole blood. This chain links TRBV10-2 with TRBJ2-7, with D possibly matching TRBD2 (6 bases). CDR3 amino acids: CASRYRDFYEQYF. The DNA of the CDR3 is TGCGCCAGCAGATACCGGGACTTCTACGAGCAGTACTTC.